This TCR beta chain was sequenced in a study of T cell changes during pregnancy in multiple sclerosis. The V and J ends lost 3 bases and 9 bases respectively, with 15 bases between them. The CDR3 totals 15 residues. Looked up from germline, CDR1 is SGHAT and CDR2 is FQNNGV. Clones were read by immunoSEQ multiplex PCR, and TCRdb kept only the in-frame ones, dropping some. The data hold some 41,000 clones, with roughly 88% observed a single time. The chain carries TRBV11-2 and TRBJ1-6; D is perhaps TRBD1 (6 bases). The receptor's source is a female donor with multiple sclerosis, enrolled in a pregnancy study. This material consisted of CD8+ T cells from peripheral blood mononuclear cells, taken in the first trimester of pregnancy. The DNA of the CDR3 is TGTGCCAGCAGCTTGGGGGCGGGGGTTGGTTCACCCCTCCACTTT. Translating gives CASSLGAGVGSPLHF.